This TCR beta chain was sequenced for a study of blood T cell repertoires in COVID-19. The data were produced by immunoSEQ multiplex PCR, yet TCRdb's version contains in-frame clones alone and is incomplete. Of 200,000 to 250,000 clones detected, roughly 89% appear once; the ten largest clones hold over 3%. Sequenced input: PBMCs or T cells enriched from blood (not recorded which). This receptor was taken from a woman aged 40 to 50 with acute COVID-19.

The CDR3 DNA is TGTGCCACCAGCGGCCTAGGGACAAATCTAGCCAAAAACATTCAGTACTTC. It is translated as CATSGLGTNLAKNIQYF. J is TRBJ2-4 and V is TRBV15, with D possibly being TRBD1 (6 bases). CDR3 length: 17 amino acids. V gave up 5 bases and J gave up 0 bases, with 17 bases separating them. CDR1 and CDR2 from the germline V gene are LNHNV and YYDKDF (reference sequence).